These 25 T cell receptor beta chains were sequenced from one sample in a study of blood T cell repertoires in COVID-19. Repertoires were generated with immunoSEQ multiplex PCR, while TCRdb's copy carries only in-frame clones and drops some. Here the sample spans some 14,000 clones, about 88% being singletons. The sequenced sample was peripheral blood. These receptor sequences come from a woman aged 70-85 years in a cohort sampled during active or convalescent COVID-19.

The J gene is TRBJ2-5, the V gene TRBV7-2; TRBD2 is a possible D gene (7 bases). V was clipped by 0 bases and J by 4 bases, with 12 bases between them. This CDR3 has 15 residues. Germline V CDR1 and CDR2: SGHTA, FQGNSA. The CDR3 region has the DNA TGTGCCAGCAGCTTAGCGTGGGGGGGCGGAGAGACCCAGTACTTC. Amino acids: CASSLAWGGGETQYF.

V is TRBV13 and J is TRBJ2-2, with 7 bases that match TRBD2. In germline, CDR1 is PRHDT, CDR2 FYEKMQ (reference sequence). The CDR3 covers 15 residues. The ends lost 1 base at V and 4 bases at J; junction bases unmatched: 3. The DNA of the CDR3 is TGTGCCAGCAGCTTAGAGGGACTAACCACCGGGGAGCTGTTTTTT. Residues: CASSLEGLTTGELFF. Full variable domain (missing parts from reference TRBV13 and TRBJ2-2): AAGVIQSPRHLIKEKRETATLKCYPIPRHDTVYWYQQGPGQDPQFLISFYEKMQSDKGSIPDRFSAQQFSDYHSELNMSSLELGDSALYFCASSLEGLTTGELFFGEGSRLTVL.

The rearrangement links TRBV27 to TRBJ1-1; D remains unclear. Trimming removed 0 bases from V and 0 bases from J, with 5 bases in between. Germline-derived CDR1 and CDR2 are MNHEY and SMNVEV (reference sequence). This CDR3 has 14 amino acids. The CDR3 loop is CASSLSRMNTEAFF. The CDR3 coding sequence is TGTGCCAGCAGTTTATCGAGAATGAACACTGAAGCTTTCTTT.

This chain joins TRBV5-4 and TRBJ2-2; D possibly corresponds to TRBD2 (5 bases). The CDR3 covers 18 residues. The V and J ends lost 3 bases and 0 bases respectively, with 18 bases between them. Germline CDR1 SGHNT, CDR2 YYREEE (reference sequence). The CDR3 bases are TGTGCCAGCAGCTCCTCCCGGGGTCGAGGCACGAACACCGGGGAGCTGTTTTTT. It translates to CASSSSRGRGTNTGELFF. The whole variable domain, remainder taken from reference TRBV5-4 and TRBJ2-2, is ETGVTQSPTHLIKTRGQQVTLRCSSQSGHNTVSWYQQALGQGPQFIFQYYREEENGRGNFPPRFSGLQFPNYSSELNVNALELDDSALYLCASSSSRGRGTNTGELFFGEGSRLTVL.

This clone was seen just once. The chain joins TRBV29-1 to TRBJ2-2; D perhaps matches TRBD2 (5 bases). Germline CDR1 reads SQVTM; CDR2 reads ANQGSEA. This CDR3 is built from 15 residues. Trimming removed 1 base from V and 5 bases from J, with 14 bases in between. The CDR3 sequence: CSVEVPGVRTGELFF. The DNA of the CDR3 is TGCAGCGTTGAAGTCCCCGGGGTCCGGACCGGGGAGCTGTTTTTT.

The CDR3 here is CASSFRGHSNQPQHF. DNA of the CDR3: TGTGCCAGCAGTTTCAGGGGCCATAGCAATCAGCCCCAGCATTTT. The gene calls are TRBV6-2 or TRBV6-3 and TRBJ1-5; TRBD1 might be the D (6 bases). V was clipped by 4 bases and J by 0 bases, with 10 bases between them. The germline V gene has CDR1 MNHEY and CDR2 SVGEGT. The CDR3 runs 15 residues.

The V gene is TRBV7-2, the J gene TRBJ1-4, with 8 bases matching TRBD1. After removal of 5 bases from V and 2 bases from J, the junction contained 7 bases not matched to a gene. The CDR3 extends over 16 amino acids. CDR1 and CDR2 from the germline V gene are SGHTA and FQGNSA. CDR3: CASSLGRTGTNEKLFF. The CDR3 DNA is TGTGCCAGCAGCCTAGGCCGGACAGGGACTAATGAAAAACTGTTTTTT.

This clone was picked up a small number of times. The genes are TRBV18 and TRBJ1-2; D possibly corresponds to TRBD1 (6 bases). The CDR3 has 15 amino acids. V lost 6 bases and J lost 5, with 19 bases in between. Germline V gives CDR1 KGHSH, CDR2 LQKENI. CDR3 region: CASSHSKGGLYGYTF. CDR3 nucleotides: TGTGCCAGCTCCCACTCTAAAGGGGGATTATATGGCTACACCTTC.

This chain's CDR3 is CASSPQGATDKTEAFF. CDR3 sequence (DNA): TGTGCCAGCAGCCCGCAGGGGGCGACCGATAAGACTGAAGCTTTCTTT. V is TRBV3-1 (or the pseudogene TRBV3-2) and J is TRBJ1-1; 8 bases are a match to TRBD1. The germline V gene encodes CDR1 LGHDT and CDR2 YNNKEL (reference sequence). V dropped 4 bases and J dropped 5; count of bases not matched to a gene: 12. The CDR3 length is 16 residues.

The chain has TRBV18 and TRBJ1-1; D ambiguous. With 1 base removed from V and 0 bases from J, the gap between germline ends came to 6 bases. CDR3 length: 14 amino acids. The germline V gene has CDR1 KGHSH and CDR2 LQKENI. CDR3 coding DNA: TGTGCCAGCTCACCACAACAGATGAACACTGAAGCTTTCTTT. The encoded protein is CASSPQQMNTEAFF. The full variable domain, rest sourced from reference TRBV18 and TRBJ1-1, is NAGVMQNPRHLVRRRGQEARLRCSPMKGHSHVYWYRQLPEEGLKFMVYLQKENIIDESGMPKERFSAEFPKEGPSILRIQQVVRGDSAAYFCASSPQQMNTEAFFGQGTRLTVV.

The chain links TRBV2 to TRBJ1-2, with TRBD1 matching 8 bases. CDR3 length: 14 amino acids. Germline-derived CDR1 and CDR2 are SNHLY and FYNNEI. The V and J ends lost 10 bases and 5 bases, in that order; junction bases with no gene match: 12. CDR3 protein: CATSTGTGLYGYTF. CDR3 nucleotides: TGTGCCACAAGCACCGGGACAGGATTATATGGCTACACCTTC.

The gene calls are TRBV3-1 (or the pseudogene TRBV3-2) and TRBJ1-1; tentative D call: TRBD1 (6 bases). The CDR3 sequence is 14 residues long. CDR1 LGHDT and CDR2 YNNKEL come from the germline V gene (reference sequence). V was shortened by 7 bases and J by 5 bases, with 17 bases between the two germline ends. CDR3: CASNQGQISTEAFF. The CDR3, as DNA: TGTGCCAGCAACCAGGGACAAATCAGTACTGAAGCTTTCTTT.

The chain recombines TRBV2 with TRBJ2-1; TRBD1 agrees at 10 bases. There are 13 residues in the CDR3. J was trimmed by 7 bases and V by 4 bases; bases with no gene match: 1. From germline, CDR1 is SNHLY and CDR2 FYNNEI. For the CDR3, the DNA is TGTGCCAGCAGTGGGGACAGGGGTAATGAGCAGTTCTTC. Translation gives CASSGDRGNEQFF.

The rearrangement joins TRBV13 to TRBJ1-4; D is undetermined. The germline CDR1 and CDR2 sequences are PRHDT and FYEKMQ (reference sequence). This CDR3 region has 15 residues. The germline V and J ends were trimmed by 3 bases and 3 bases, with 11 bases remaining between them. The CDR3 here is CASSLRGRANEKLFF. CDR3 nucleotides: TGTGCCAGCAGCTTGCGAGGGCGGGCTAATGAAAAACTGTTTTTT.

V is TRBV30 and J is TRBJ2-7, with D perhaps matching TRBD1 (5 bases). This CDR3 comprises 15 residues. The ends were cut back, 0 bases at V and 5 bases at J, with 17 bases in the middle. Germline CDR1 reads GTSNPN; CDR2 reads SVGIG (reference sequence). The CDR3 reads CAWSVERQIHNEQYF. In nucleotides, the CDR3 is TGTGCCTGGAGTGTAGAGCGACAGATTCACAACGAGCAGTACTTC.

This clone was picked up one time. The chain combines TRBV5-6 with TRBJ2-2; TRBD1 might be the D (6 bases). CDR1 is SGHDT, CDR2 YYEEEE, per germline. This CDR3 comprises 16 residues. V dropped 1 base and J dropped 1 base, with 11 bases sitting between them. In DNA, the CDR3 is TGTGCCAGCAGCTTGTTGGGGGCCGGGAACACCGGGGAGCTGTTTTTT. Its translation is CASSLLGAGNTGELFF.

The rearrangement joins TRBV27 to TRBJ1-6, with D possibly matching TRBD1 (6 bases). Germline assignment: CDR1 MNHEY and CDR2 SMNVEV (reference sequence). Trimming removed 6 bases at V and 7 bases at J, with 16 bases between. The CDR3 spans 15 residues. CDR3 DNA sequence: TGTGCCAGCAGCAAGGCCCAGGGGTACAATTCACCCCTCCACTTT. Residues: CASSKAQGYNSPLHF.

This chain uses TRBV2 with TRBJ1-2; D is uncertain. V was shortened by 4 bases and J by 4 bases, with 16 bases between the two germline ends. The CDR3 runs to 15 residues. Germline CDR1 and CDR2: SNHLY and FYNNEI. CDR3 sequence (DNA): TGTGCCAGCAGTGCTGGTCGGAGGGTATTCTATGGCTACACCTTC. Translating gives CASSAGRRVFYGYTF.

This chain joins TRBV7-8 and TRBJ2-1, with 8 bases matching TRBD2. The J segment lost 5 bases and the V segment lost 0 bases, leaving 9 bases of the junction unmatched. CDR1 is SGHVS and CDR2 is FQNEAQ in the germline V gene. The CDR3 consists of 17 residues. CDR3 sequence (DNA): TGTGCCAGCAGCTTAGCATTGCGGGGGGAACCTAACAATGAGCAGTTCTTC. Its protein is CASSLALRGEPNNEQFF.

This clone appeared a single time. V usage is TRBV20-1 and J usage is TRBJ1-1; D is undetermined. Germline CDR1 DFQATT, CDR2 SNEGSKA (reference sequence). The CDR3 has 9 residues. The V and J ends lost 0 bases and 9 bases respectively, with 2 bases between them. CDR3 loop: CSARDKAFF. As DNA, the CDR3 is TGCAGTGCTAGAGATAAAGCTTTCTTT.

The V gene is TRBV7-2, the J gene TRBJ2-3, with D uncertain. Germline V gene lookup returns CDR1 SGHTA and CDR2 FQGNSA. CDR3 size: 12 residues. V was trimmed by 5 bases and J by 2 bases, leaving 5 bases between them. The CDR3 loop reads CASSQFTDTQYF. In DNA, the CDR3 is TGTGCCAGCAGCCAATTCACAGATACGCAGTATTTT.

V is TRBV6-5 and J is TRBJ1-1; weak D call: TRBD1 (6 bases). The germline V gene encodes CDR1 MNHEY and CDR2 SVGAGI. The V end lost 11 bases, the J end lost 10 bases, and 20 bases lay between the germline ends. The CDR3 is 12 residues long. The CDR3 spells CALGGEGGGAFF. The DNA for the CDR3 is TGTGCCCTCGGGGGGGAGGGGGGAGGAGCTTTCTTT.

This sequence joins TRBV27 and TRBJ1-4, with 8 bases fitting TRBD1. V shed 6 bases, J shed 7 bases, and the junction held 7 bases outside the gene matches. The CDR3 is 14 residues long. The germline V gene encodes CDR1 MNHEY and CDR2 SMNVEV (reference sequence). CDR3 DNA sequence: TGTGCCAGCAGCCCCCAGGGGGCCGGTGAAAAACTGTTTTTT. Translation gives CASSPQGAGEKLFF. The entire variable domain, with the rest obtained from reference TRBV27 and TRBJ1-4, is as follows: EAQVTQNPRYLITVTGKKLTVTCSQNMNHEYMSWYRQDPGLGLRQIYYSMNVEVTDKGDVPEGYKVSRKEKRNFPLILESPSPNQTSLYFCASSPQGAGEKLFFGSGTQLSVL.

The genes are TRBV6-5 and TRBJ1-5, with D possibly TRBD1 on 6 matching bases. The CDR3 is 15 residues long. V shed 6 bases and J shed 0 bases, with 12 bases lying between them. Germline-derived CDR1 and CDR2 are MNHEY and SVGAGI. CDR3: CASSGDKYSNQPQHF. DNA for the CDR3: TGTGCCAGCAGCGGGGACAAATATAGCAATCAGCCCCAGCATTTT.

The rearrangement joins TRBV7-9 to TRBJ1-1, with 7 bases aligning to TRBD1. The CDR3 totals 15 residues. In germline, CDR1 is SEHNR, CDR2 FQNEAQ (reference sequence). The trim removed 5 bases at V and 0 bases at J, leaving 6 bases unmatched. CDR3 in amino acids: CASSPQGGMNTEAFF. In DNA form, the CDR3 reads TGTGCCAGCAGCCCGCAGGGGGGCATGAACACTGAAGCTTTCTTT.